The 10 T cell receptor beta chains reported below all come from one sample, sequenced in a study of T cell responses to AZD1222 COVID-19 vaccine. Measured with immunoSEQ multiplex PCR; TCRdb has only the in-frame clones, and not every one. The sample carries 90,000 to 120,000 clones, about 93% recorded once. The specimen was peripheral blood, collected on day 0 of AZD1222 vaccination. The receptors here all came from an adult in good health.

This clone was picked up one time. The chain uses TRBV7-9 and TRBJ2-3; 7 bases are a match to TRBD1. V shed 2 bases, J shed 3 bases, and the junction held 5 bases outside the gene matches. CDR1 and CDR2 from the germline V gene are SEHNR and FQNEAQ (reference sequence). CDR3 size: 15 residues. CDR3 amino acids: CASSLRQGLTDTQYF. In DNA, the CDR3 is TGTGCCAGCAGCTTACGACAGGGATTAACAGATACGCAGTATTTT.

CDR3 loop: CSVVVQPGAQYF. The CDR3 region has the DNA TGCAGCGTTGTGGTCCAGCCCGGGGCGCAGTATTTT. The chain carries TRBV29-1 and TRBJ2-3, with D perhaps matching TRBD2 (5 bases). This CDR3 is built from 12 residues. V lost 4 bases to trimming and J lost 10 bases, with 15 bases between them. Germline V gives CDR1 SQVTM, CDR2 ANQGSEA.

This chain links TRBV27 with TRBJ2-7, with 10 bases identical to TRBD1. Germline CDR1 is MNHEY and CDR2 is SMNVEV (reference sequence). V was clipped by 5 bases and J by 2 bases; unmatched bases: 3. The CDR3 consists of 14 residues. The DNA of the CDR3 is TGTGCCAGCAGTATCGGGACAGGGGCCTACGAGCAGTACTTC. Translated: CASSIGTGAYEQYF.

The gene calls are TRBV7-9 and TRBJ2-1; 7 bases fit TRBD2. This CDR3 is built from 13 residues. The germline V gene encodes CDR1 SEHNR and CDR2 FQNEAQ (reference sequence). Trimming took 5 bases from V and 6 from J; bases not matched to a gene: 4. In DNA, the CDR3 is TGTGCCAGCAGCCCCACTAGCGTCAATGAGCAGTTCTTC. Amino acids: CASSPTSVNEQFF.

The V call is TRBV28, the J call TRBJ2-2, with D unresolved. Germline CDR1 reads MDHEN; CDR2 reads SYDVKM. CDR3 length: 13 residues. V was pared by 8 bases and J by 7 bases, with 14 bases between. The chain's CDR3 is CASRTESNGELFF. The DNA of the CDR3 is TGTGCCAGCCGTACGGAGTCGAACGGGGAGCTGTTTTTT.

The CDR3 is CASSPADLSSYEQYF. The CDR3 DNA is TGTGCCAGCAGCCCGGCGGACTTGAGCTCCTACGAGCAGTACTTC. The chain combines TRBV4-2 with TRBJ2-7, with a tentative D call TRBD2 (5 bases). Trimming took off 4 bases at V and 0 bases at J, with 13 bases between the two ends. Germline V gene lookup returns CDR1 LGHNA and CDR2 YNFKEQ. The CDR3 sequence is 15 residues long.

The rearrangement joins TRBV19 to TRBJ2-3; D is uncertain. The V gene's germline CDR1 is LNHDA and CDR2 SQIVND (reference sequence). V lost 3 bases and J 4 bases, leaving 11 bases between the germline ends. The CDR3 is 14 amino acids. As DNA, the CDR3 is TGTGCCAGTAGTATCGGGTTCAACCCAGATACGCAGTATTTT. It encodes CASSIGFNPDTQYF.

This clone was counted a single time. The rearrangement links TRBV19 to TRBJ2-3, with 8 positions matching TRBD1. J gave up 5 bases and V 8 bases, and 9 bases lay outside the gene matches. The CDR3 is made up of 14 amino acids. Per the germline V gene, CDR1 is LNHDA and CDR2 is SQIVND (reference sequence). The CDR3 region has the DNA TGTGCCAGTGGTAGGGACAGGAGATTAGATACGCAGTATTTT. Amino acid sequence: CASGRDRRLDTQYF. Variable domain in full (rest from reference TRBV19 and TRBJ2-3): DGGITQSPKYLFRKEGQNVTLSCEQNLNHDAMYWYRQDPGQGLRLIYYSQIVNDFQKGDIAEGYSVSREKKESFPLTVTSAQKNPTAFYLCASGRDRRLDTQYFGPGTRLTVL.

The chain carries TRBV5-4 and TRBJ2-3; D unresolved. This CDR3 is built from 13 residues. Germline-derived CDR1 and CDR2 are SGHNT and YYREEE (reference sequence). V was shortened by 2 bases and J by 4 bases, with 8 bases between the two germline ends. The CDR3 region has the DNA TGTGCCAGCAGCTTAATGCCGGCAGATACGCAGTATTTT. Amino acid sequence: CASSLMPADTQYF.

The chain joins TRBV20-1 to TRBJ2-1; 11 bases fit TRBD2. The J segment lost 9 bases and the V segment lost 3 bases, leaving 7 bases of the junction unmatched. Germline V gives CDR1 DFQATT, CDR2 SNEGSKA (reference sequence). CDR3 length: 14 residues. Here the CDR3 reads CSASSLAGGGEQFF. Written as DNA, the CDR3 is TGCAGTGCTAGTTCCTTAGCGGGAGGGGGTGAGCAGTTCTTC.